A single T cell receptor (beta chain) is shown here with its context. This CDR3 contains 16 residues. Trimming left V 5 bases short and J 1 base short, with 18 bases between. Germline V lookup: CDR1 SEHNR, CDR2 FQNEAQ (reference sequence). No alpha-beta pairing information exists for these sequences. The table came from immunoSEQ multiplex PCR; TCRdb's copy has only in-frame clones and leaves some out. This sample carries 61,000 or so clones, 81% of them seen once, and the ten largest clones take 13%. Sorting used thawed, overnight-rested PBMC stained with anti-CD3, a viability dye and GMM-loaded CD1B tetramer. C32 glucose monomycolate from Rhodococcus equi was loaded onto the CD1B tetramers. This sample is part of a study of T cells in tuberculosis. About the study: CD1B tetramers identified T cells specific for mycobacterial lipid GMM.

Sequenced material: CD1b-GMM tetramer-negative cells sorted from PBMCs. The chain uses TRBV7-9 and TRBJ2-7; D perhaps matches TRBD2 (5 bases). The receptor was derived from an adult woman with latent tuberculosis. CDR3 residues: CASSTGRVIASYEQYF. The CDR3 nucleotides are TGTGCCAGCAGCACCGGGCGGGTGATAGCTTCCTACGAGCAGTACTTC.